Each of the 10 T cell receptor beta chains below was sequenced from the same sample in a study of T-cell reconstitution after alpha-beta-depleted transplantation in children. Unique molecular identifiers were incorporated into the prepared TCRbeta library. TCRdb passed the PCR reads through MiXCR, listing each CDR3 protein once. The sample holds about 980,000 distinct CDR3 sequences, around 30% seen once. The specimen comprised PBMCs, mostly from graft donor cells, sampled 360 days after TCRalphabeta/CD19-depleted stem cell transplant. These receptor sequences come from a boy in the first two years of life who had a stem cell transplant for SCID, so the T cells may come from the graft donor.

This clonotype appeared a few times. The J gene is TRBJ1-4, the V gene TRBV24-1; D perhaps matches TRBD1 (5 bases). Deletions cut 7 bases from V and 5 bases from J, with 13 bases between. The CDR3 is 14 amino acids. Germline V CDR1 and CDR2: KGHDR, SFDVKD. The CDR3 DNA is TGTGCCACCAGCTCGGGGGGACGAAATGAAAAACTGTTTTTT. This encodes CATSSGGRNEKLFF.

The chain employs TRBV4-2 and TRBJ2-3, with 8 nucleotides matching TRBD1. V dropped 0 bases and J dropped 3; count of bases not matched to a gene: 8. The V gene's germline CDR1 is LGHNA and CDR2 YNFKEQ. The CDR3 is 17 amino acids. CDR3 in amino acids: CASSQDPRQGATDTQYF. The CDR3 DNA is TGTGCCAGCAGCCAAGATCCGAGGCAGGGGGCGACAGATACGCAGTATTTT.

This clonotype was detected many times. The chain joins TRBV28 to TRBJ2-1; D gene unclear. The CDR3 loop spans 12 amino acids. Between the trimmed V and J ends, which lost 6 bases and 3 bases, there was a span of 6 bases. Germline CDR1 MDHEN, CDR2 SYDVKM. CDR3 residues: CASSPYYNEQFF. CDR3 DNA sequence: TGTGCCAGCAGCCCGTACTACAATGAGCAGTTCTTC.

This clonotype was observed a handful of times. CDR3: CASSLTRAGETQYF. The CDR3 DNA follows: TGCGCCAGCAGCCTGACTAGGGCTGGGGAGACCCAGTACTTC. The chain links TRBV4-1 to TRBJ2-5; D is perhaps TRBD2 (6 bases). V was pared by 4 bases and J by 5 bases, with 14 bases between. This CDR3 spans 14 amino acids. Germline loops: CDR1 MGHRA, CDR2 YSYEKL.

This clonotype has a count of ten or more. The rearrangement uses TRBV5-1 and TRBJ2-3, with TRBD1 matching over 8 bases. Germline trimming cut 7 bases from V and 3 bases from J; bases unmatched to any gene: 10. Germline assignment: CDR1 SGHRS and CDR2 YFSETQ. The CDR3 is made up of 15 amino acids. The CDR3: CASAFRTGRTDTQYF. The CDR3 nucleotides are TGCGCCAGCGCCTTTCGGACAGGGAGGACAGATACGCAGTATTTT.

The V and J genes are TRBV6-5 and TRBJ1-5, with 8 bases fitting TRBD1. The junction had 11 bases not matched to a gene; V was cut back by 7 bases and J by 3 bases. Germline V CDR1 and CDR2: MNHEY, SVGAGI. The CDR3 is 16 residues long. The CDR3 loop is CASKASGQGFNQPQHF. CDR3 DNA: TGTGCCAGCAAAGCAAGCGGACAGGGCTTCAATCAGCCCCAGCATTTT.

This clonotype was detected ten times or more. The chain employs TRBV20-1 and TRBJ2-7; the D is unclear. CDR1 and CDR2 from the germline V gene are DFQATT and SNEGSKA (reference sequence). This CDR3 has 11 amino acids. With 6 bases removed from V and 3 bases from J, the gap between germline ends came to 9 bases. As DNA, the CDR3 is TGCAGTGCGCGAGCCCTCTACGAGCAGTACTTC. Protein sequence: CSARALYEQYF.

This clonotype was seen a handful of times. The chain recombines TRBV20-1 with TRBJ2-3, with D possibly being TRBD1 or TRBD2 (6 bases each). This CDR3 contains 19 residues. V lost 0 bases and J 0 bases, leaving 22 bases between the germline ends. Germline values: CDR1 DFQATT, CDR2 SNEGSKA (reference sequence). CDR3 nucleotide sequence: TGCAGTGCTAGAGATTCGCGAATGAGGGGGGCGCTTAGCACAGATACGCAGTATTTT. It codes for CSARDSRMRGALSTDTQYF.

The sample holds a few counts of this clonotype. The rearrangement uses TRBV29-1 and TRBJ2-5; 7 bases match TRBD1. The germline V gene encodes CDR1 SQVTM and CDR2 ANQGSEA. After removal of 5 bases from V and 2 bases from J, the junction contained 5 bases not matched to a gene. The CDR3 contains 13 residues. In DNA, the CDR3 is TGCAGCGTTAGGACAGGTCCACAAGAGACCCAGTACTTC. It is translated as CSVRTGPQETQYF.

In DNA form, the CDR3 reads TGCAGTGCTAAACGACTAGCGGGGGGACCGGGGGAGACCCAGTACTTC. It codes for CSAKRLAGGPGETQYF. V and J are TRBV20-1 and TRBJ2-5, with 13 bases fitting TRBD2. In germline, CDR1 is DFQATT, CDR2 SNEGSKA (reference sequence). This CDR3 is built from 16 residues. V lost 4 bases, J lost 5 bases, and 10 bases stayed unmatched.